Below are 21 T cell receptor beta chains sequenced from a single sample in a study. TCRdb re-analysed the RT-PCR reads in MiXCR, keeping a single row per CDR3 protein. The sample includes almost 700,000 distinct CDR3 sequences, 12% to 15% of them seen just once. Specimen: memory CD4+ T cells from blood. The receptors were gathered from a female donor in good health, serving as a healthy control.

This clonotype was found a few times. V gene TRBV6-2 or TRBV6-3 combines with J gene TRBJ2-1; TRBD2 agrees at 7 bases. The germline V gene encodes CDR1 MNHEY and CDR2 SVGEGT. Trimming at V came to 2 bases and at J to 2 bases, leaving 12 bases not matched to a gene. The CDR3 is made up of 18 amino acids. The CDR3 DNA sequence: TGTGCCAGCAGTTACGTGCCCGGGGCTAGCGGCACCTACAATGAGCAGTTCTTC. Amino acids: CASSYVPGASGTYNEQFF.

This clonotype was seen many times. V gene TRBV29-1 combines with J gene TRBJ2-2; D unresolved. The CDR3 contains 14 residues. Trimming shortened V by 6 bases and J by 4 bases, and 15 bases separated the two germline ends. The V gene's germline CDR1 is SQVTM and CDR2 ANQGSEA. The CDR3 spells CSVTGRRPTGELFF. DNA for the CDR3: TGCAGCGTAACCGGGCGCCGTCCCACCGGGGAGCTGTTTTTT.

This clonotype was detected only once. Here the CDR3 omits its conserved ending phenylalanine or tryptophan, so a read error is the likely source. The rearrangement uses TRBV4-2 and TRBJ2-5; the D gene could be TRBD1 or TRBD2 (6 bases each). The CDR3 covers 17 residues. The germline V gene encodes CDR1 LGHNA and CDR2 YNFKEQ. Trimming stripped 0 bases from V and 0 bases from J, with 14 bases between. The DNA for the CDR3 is TGTGCCAGCAGCCAAGATCTCCCGGGGGCCTACCAAGAGACCCAGTACTAC. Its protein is CASSQDLPGAYQETQYY.

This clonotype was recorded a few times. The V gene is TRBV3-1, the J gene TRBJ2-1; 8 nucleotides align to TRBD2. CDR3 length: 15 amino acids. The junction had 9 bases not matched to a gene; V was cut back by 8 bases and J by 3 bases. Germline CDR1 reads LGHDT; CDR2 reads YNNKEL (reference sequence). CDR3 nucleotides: TGTGCCAGCGCGAACCCGGGGGGGTACTACAATGAGCAGTTCTTC. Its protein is CASANPGGYYNEQFF.

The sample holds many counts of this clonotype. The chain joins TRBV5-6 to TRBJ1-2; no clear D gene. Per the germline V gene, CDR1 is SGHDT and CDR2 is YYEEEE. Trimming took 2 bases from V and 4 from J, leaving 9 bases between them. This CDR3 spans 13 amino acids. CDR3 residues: CASSLRVAYGYTF. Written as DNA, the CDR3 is TGTGCCAGCAGCTTAAGGGTTGCCTATGGCTACACCTTC.

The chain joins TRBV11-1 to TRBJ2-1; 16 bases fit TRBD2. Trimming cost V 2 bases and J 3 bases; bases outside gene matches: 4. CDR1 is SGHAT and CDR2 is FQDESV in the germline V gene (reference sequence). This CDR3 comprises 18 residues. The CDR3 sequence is CASSLRGLAGGVYNEQFF. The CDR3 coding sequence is TGTGCCAGCAGCTTACGGGGACTAGCGGGAGGGGTCTACAATGAGCAGTTCTTC.

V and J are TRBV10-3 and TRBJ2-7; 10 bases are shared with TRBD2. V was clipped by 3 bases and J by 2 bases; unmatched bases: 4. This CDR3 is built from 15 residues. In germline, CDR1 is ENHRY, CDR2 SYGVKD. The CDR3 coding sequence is TGTGCCATCAGTGAAGGACTAGCGGTGACCTACGAGCAGTACTTC. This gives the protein CAISEGLAVTYEQYF.

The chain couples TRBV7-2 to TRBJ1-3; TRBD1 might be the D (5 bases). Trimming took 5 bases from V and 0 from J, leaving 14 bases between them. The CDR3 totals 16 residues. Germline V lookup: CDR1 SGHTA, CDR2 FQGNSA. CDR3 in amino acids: CASSITGPYSGNTIYF. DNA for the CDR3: TGTGCCAGCAGCATTACGGGACCCTACTCTGGAAACACCATATATTTT.

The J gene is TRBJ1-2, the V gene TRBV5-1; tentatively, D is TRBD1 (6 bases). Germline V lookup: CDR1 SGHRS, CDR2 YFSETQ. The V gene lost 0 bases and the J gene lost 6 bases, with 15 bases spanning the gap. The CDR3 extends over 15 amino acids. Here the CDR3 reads CASSLVTGKGDGYTF. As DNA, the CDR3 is TGCGCCAGCAGCTTGGTTACAGGGAAAGGAGATGGCTACACCTTC.

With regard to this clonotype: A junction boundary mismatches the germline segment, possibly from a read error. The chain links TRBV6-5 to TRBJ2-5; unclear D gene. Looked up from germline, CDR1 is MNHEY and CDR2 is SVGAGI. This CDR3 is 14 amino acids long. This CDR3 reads CASSYRDTKETRYF. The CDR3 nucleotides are TGTGCCAGCAGTTACAGGGATACCAAAGAGACCCGGTACTTC.

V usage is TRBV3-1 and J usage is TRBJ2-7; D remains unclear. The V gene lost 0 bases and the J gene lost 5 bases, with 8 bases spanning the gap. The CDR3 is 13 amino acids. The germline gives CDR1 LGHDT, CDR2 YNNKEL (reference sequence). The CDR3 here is CASSQDPQNEQYF. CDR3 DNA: TGTGCCAGCAGCCAAGACCCCCAGAACGAGCAGTACTTC.

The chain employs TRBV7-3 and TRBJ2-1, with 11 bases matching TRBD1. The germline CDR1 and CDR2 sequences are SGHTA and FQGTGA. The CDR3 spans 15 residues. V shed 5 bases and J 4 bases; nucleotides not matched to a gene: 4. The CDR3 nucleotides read TGTGCCAGCAGCACTGGACAGGGGGCTTACAATGAGCAGTTCTTC. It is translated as CASSTGQGAYNEQFF.

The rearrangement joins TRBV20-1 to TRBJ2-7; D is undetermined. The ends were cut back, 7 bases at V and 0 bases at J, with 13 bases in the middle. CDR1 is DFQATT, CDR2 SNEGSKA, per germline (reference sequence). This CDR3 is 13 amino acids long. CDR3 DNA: TGCAGTGGAGAGGCCCGGCGCTCCTACGAGCAGTACTTC. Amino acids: CSGEARRSYEQYF.

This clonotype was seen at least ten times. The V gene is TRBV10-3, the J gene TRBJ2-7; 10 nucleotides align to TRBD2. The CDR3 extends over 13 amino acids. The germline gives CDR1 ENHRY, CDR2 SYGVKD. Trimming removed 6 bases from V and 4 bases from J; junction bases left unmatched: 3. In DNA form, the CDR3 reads TGTGCCATCAGCCAGCGGGAGGGGTACGAGCAGTACTTC. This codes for CAISQREGYEQYF.

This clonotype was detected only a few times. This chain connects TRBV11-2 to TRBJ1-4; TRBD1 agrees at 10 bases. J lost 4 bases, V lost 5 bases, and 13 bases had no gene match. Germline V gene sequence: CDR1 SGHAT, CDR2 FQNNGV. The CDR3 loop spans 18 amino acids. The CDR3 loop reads CASSPAGTGVSFNEKLFF. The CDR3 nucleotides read TGTGCCAGCAGCCCCGCCGGGACAGGGGTTTCCTTTAATGAAAAACTGTTTTTT.

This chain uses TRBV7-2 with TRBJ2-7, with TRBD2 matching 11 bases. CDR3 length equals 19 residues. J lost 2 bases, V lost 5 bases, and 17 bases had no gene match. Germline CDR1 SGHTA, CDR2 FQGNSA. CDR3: CASSPVGLAVDTPTYEQYF. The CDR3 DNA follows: TGTGCCAGCAGCCCAGTGGGACTAGCGGTAGACACACCAACCTACGAGCAGTACTTC. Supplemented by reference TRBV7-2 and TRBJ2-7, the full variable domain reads GAGVSQSPSNKVTEKGKDVELRCDPISGHTALYWYRQSLGQGLEFLIYFQGNSAPDKSGLPSDRFSAERTGGSVSTLTIQRTQQEDSAVYLCASSPVGLAVDTPTYEQYFGPGTRLTVT.

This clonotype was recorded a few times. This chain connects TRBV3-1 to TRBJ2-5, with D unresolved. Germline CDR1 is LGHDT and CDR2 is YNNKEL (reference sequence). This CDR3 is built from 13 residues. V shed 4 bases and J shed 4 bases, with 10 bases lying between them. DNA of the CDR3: TGTGCCAGCAGCCCCGGCGGTACAGAGACCCAGTACTTC. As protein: CASSPGGTETQYF.

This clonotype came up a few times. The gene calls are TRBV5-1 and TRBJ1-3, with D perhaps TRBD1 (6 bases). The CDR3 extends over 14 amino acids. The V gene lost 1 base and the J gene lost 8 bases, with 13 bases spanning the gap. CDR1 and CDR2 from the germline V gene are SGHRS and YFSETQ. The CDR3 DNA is TGCGCCAGCAGCTTGTTCTCAGGGGCGGACACCATATATTTT. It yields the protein CASSLFSGADTIYF.

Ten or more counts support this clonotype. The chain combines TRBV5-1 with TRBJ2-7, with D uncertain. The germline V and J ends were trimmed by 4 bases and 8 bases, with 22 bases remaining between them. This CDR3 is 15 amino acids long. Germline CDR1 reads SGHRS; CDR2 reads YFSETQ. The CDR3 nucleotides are TGCGCCAGCAGCCCCGAAACCGGACGGGCTACGAAGCAGTACTTC. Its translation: CASSPETGRATKQYF.

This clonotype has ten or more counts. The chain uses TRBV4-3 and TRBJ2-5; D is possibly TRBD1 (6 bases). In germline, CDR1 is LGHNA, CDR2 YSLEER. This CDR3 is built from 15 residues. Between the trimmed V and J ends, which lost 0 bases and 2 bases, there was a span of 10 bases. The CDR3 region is CASSQDRTVQETQYF. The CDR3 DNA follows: TGCGCCAGCAGCCAAGATAGGACAGTTCAAGAGACCCAGTACTTC.

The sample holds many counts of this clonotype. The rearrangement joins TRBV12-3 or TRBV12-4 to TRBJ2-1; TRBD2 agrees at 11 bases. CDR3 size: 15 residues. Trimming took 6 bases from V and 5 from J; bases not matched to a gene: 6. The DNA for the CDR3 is TGTGCCAGCAGCCGGGGACTAGCGGTGGACAATGAGCAGTTCTTC. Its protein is CASSRGLAVDNEQFF.